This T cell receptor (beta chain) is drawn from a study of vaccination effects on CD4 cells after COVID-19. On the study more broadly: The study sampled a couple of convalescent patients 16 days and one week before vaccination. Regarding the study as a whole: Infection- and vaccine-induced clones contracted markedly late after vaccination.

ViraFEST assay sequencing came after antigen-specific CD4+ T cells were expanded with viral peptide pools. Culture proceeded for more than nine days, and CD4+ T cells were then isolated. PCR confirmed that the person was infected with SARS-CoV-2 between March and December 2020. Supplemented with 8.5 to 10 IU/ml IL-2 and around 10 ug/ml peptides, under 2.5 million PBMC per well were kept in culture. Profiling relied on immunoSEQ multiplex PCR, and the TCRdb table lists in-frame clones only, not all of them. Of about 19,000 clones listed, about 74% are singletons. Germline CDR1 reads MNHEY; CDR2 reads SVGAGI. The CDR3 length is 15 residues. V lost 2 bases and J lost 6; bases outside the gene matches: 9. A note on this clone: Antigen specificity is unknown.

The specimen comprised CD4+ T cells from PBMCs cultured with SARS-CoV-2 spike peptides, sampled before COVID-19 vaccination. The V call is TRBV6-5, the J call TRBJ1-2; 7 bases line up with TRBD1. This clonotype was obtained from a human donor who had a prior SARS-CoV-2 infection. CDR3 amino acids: CASSYGRGISHGYTF. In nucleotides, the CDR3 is TGTGCCAGCAGTTACGGCAGGGGGATTTCTCATGGCTACACCTTC.